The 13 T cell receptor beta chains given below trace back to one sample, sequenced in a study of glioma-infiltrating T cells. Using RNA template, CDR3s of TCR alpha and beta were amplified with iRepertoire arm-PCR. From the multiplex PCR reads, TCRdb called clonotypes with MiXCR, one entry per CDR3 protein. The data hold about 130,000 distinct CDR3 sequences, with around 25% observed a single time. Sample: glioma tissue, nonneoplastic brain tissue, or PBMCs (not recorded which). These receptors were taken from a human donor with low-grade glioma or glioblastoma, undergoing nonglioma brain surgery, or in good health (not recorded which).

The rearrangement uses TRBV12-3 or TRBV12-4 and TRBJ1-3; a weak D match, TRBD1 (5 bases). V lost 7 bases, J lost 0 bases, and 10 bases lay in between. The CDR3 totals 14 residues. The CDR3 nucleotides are TGTGCCAGCATACAGGCTATCTCTGGAAACACCATATATTTT. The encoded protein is CASIQAISGNTIYF.

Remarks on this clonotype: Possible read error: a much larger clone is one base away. The CDR3 reads CASSYSSGGAHF. The CDR3 DNA follows: TGTGCCAGCAGTTACTCTAGCGGGGGGGCGCATTTT. J is TRBJ2-3 and V is TRBV6-6, with TRBD2 matching 11 bases. Germline CDR1 reads MNHNY; CDR2 reads SVGAGI (reference sequence). The CDR3 runs 12 residues.

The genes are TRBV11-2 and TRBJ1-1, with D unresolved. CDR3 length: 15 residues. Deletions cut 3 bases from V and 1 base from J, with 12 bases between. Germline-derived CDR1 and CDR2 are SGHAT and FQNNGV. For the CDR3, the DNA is TGTGCCAGCAGCTTTGCAGGAATCACGAACACTGAAGCTTTCTTT. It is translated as CASSFAGITNTEAFF.

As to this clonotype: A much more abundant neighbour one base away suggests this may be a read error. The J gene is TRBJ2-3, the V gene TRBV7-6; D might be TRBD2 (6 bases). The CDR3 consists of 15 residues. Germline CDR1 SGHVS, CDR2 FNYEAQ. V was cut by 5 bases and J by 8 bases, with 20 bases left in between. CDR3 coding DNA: TGTGCCAGCAGCACAAGCGGGCTACCCGTTGCTACGCAGTATTTT. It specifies CASSTSGLPVATQYF.

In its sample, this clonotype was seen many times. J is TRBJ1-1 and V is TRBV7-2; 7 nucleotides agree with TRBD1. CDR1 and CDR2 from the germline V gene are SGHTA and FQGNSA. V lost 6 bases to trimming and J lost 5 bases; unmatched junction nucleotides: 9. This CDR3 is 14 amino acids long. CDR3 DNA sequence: TGTGCCAGCAGACCAGACAGGGTTAAAACTGAAGCTTTCTTT. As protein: CASRPDRVKTEAFF.

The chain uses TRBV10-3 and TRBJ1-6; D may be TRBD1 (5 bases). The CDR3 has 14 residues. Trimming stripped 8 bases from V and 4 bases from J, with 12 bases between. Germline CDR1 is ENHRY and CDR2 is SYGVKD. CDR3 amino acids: CAIGTEDYNSPLHF. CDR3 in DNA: TGTGCCATCGGGACGGAGGATTATAATTCACCCCTCCACTTT.

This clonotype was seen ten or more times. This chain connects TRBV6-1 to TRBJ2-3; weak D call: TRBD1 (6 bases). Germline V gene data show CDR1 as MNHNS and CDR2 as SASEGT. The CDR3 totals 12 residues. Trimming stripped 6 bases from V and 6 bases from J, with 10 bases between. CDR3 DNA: TGTGCCAGCAGGGGGGCCGGCGATACGCAGTATTTT. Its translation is CASRGAGDTQYF.

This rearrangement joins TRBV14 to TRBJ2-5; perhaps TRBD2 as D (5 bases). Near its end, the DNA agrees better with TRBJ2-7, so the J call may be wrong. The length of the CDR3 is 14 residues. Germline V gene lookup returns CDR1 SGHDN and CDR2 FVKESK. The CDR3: CASTQRVETDEQYV. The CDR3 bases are TGTGCCAGCACCCAGAGGGTCGAGACGGACGAGCAGTACGTC.

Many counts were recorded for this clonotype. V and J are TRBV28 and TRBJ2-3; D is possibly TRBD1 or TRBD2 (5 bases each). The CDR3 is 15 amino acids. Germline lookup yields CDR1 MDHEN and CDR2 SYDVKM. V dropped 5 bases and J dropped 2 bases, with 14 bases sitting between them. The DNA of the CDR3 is TGTGCCAGCAGTCGGGACCCTACCCTCACAGATACGCAGTATTTT. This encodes CASSRDPTLTDTQYF.

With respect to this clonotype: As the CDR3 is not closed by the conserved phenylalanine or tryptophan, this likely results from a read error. CDR3: CASSPASGDGYTL. DNA of the CDR3: TGTGCCAGCAGCCCCGCCTCGGGGGATGGCTACACCCTC. The genes are TRBV7-2 and TRBJ1-2, with D maybe TRBD1 (5 bases). V was shortened by 5 bases and J by 6 bases, with 13 bases between the two germline ends. Germline loops: CDR1 SGHTA, CDR2 FQGNSA. This CDR3 is 13 amino acids long.

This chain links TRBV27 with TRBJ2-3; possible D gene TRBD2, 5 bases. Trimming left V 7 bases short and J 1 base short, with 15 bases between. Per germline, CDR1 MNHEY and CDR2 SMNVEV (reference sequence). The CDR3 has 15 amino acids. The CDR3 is CASIESSDGTDTQYF. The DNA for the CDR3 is TGTGCCAGCATTGAAAGTAGCGATGGCACAGATACGCAGTATTTT.

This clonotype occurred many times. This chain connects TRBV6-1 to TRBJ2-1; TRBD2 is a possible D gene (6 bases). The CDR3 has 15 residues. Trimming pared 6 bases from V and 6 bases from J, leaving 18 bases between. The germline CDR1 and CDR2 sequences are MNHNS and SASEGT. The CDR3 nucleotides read TGTGCCAGCAGGTGGGGAGCGGGTCCTGCCAATGAGCAGTTCTTC. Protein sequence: CASRWGAGPANEQFF.

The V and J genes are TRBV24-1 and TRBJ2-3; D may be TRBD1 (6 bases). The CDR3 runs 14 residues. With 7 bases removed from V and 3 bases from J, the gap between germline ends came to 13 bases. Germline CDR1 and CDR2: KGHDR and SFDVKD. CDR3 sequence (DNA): TGTGCCACCAGATCGACAGGAAGTACAGATACGCAGTATTTT. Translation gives CATRSTGSTDTQYF.